One sample yielded the 8 T cell receptor beta chains listed below, sequenced in a study of identical twins. Each CDR3 protein gets one entry after TCRdb re-called the 5' RACE reads with MiXCR. The table records 450,000 or so distinct CDR3 sequences, approximately 15% of them present only once. These data were likewise used in another study, on yellow fever vaccine responses in identical twins.

Input material: CD4+ T cells sorted from blood. The receptors stem from a woman aged 18-29 years in good health.

V and J are TRBV7-2 and TRBJ1-1; 9 bases line up with TRBD1. The germline V gene has CDR1 SGHTA and CDR2 FQGNSA. CDR3 length: 14 amino acids. V shed 5 bases and J 3 bases; nucleotides not matched to a gene: 4. The chain's CDR3 is CASSRDRADTEAFF. For the CDR3, the DNA is TGTGCCAGCAGCCGGGACAGGGCGGACACTGAAGCTTTCTTT.

This clonotype was observed a handful of times. In DNA, the CDR3 is TGTGCCAGCAGCTCGGACCCAAGCCCGGGCAGAAAACTGTTTTTT. Translation gives CASSSDPSPGRKLFF. The chain is built from TRBV7-2 and TRBJ1-4, with D hard to call. Germline loops: CDR1 SGHTA, CDR2 FQGNSA. V was trimmed by 4 bases and J by 10 bases, leaving 19 bases between them. This CDR3 has 15 amino acids.

This clonotype was seen a few times. The chain combines TRBV29-1 with TRBJ2-1; the D gene is possibly TRBD2 (7 bases). Trimming shortened V by 3 bases and J by 6 bases, and 12 bases separated the two germline ends. Germline CDR1 is SQVTM and CDR2 is ANQGSEA. The CDR3 is 13 amino acids. CDR3 residues: CSVDRGRGNEQFF. The CDR3, as DNA: TGCAGCGTTGATAGGGGGAGGGGCAATGAGCAGTTCTTC.

This clonotype has just a few counts. The chain joins TRBV12-3 or TRBV12-4 to TRBJ2-6, with a tentative D call TRBD2 (6 bases). V lost 3 bases and J 2 bases, leaving 14 bases between the germline ends. The CDR3 contains 17 residues. CDR3: CASSFPRTSTGANVLTF. The CDR3, as DNA: TGTGCCAGCAGTTTTCCAAGAACTAGCACTGGGGCCAACGTCCTGACTTTC.

V and J are TRBV7-2 and TRBJ1-3; D remains ambiguous. CDR1 SGHTA and CDR2 FQGNSA come from the germline V gene. Trimming removed 2 bases at V and 2 bases at J, with 4 bases between. The length of the CDR3 is 13 residues. The CDR3 here is CASSLNPGNTIYF. CDR3 sequence (DNA): TGTGCCAGCAGCTTAAATCCTGGAAACACCATATATTTT. Full variable domain (remainder filled in from reference TRBV7-2 and TRBJ1-3): GAGVSQSPSNKVTEKGKDVELRCDPISGHTALYWYRQSLGQGLEFLIYFQGNSAPDKSGLPSDRFSAERTGGSVSTLTIQRTQQEDSAVYLCASSLNPGNTIYFGEGSWLTVV.

This sequence joins TRBV11-3 and TRBJ2-4; the D gene is possibly TRBD2 (5 bases). CDR3 size: 16 residues. The germline V and J ends were trimmed by 4 bases and 0 bases, with 13 bases remaining between them. Per the germline V gene, CDR1 is SGHNT and CDR2 is YENEEA. CDR3 loop: CASSSGLGKAKNIQYF. The CDR3 DNA follows: TGTGCCAGCAGCTCCGGACTTGGGAAAGCCAAAAACATTCAGTACTTC.

The chain is built from TRBV7-9 and TRBJ2-7; D remains ambiguous. CDR1 and CDR2 (germline): SEHNR, FQNEAQ (reference sequence). The CDR3 is 14 amino acids. V was cut by 3 bases and J by 0 bases, with 9 bases left in between. CDR3 sequence reads: CASSFLDNSYEQYF. CDR3 nucleotides: TGTGCCAGCAGCTTTCTAGATAACTCCTACGAGCAGTACTTC.

This clonotype was seen more than once but under ten times. This chain links TRBV28 with TRBJ2-7, with no clear D. The CDR3 spans 19 residues. V was shortened by 6 bases and J by 4 bases, with 31 bases between the two germline ends. Germline CDR1 reads MDHEN; CDR2 reads SYDVKM. The CDR3 spells CASSGYTRAKALERYEQYF. The CDR3 DNA follows: TGTGCCAGCAGCGGATATACCCGGGCCAAAGCCTTAGAACGTTACGAGCAGTACTTC.